This T cell receptor beta chain appears in the sequencing data of a study of blood T cell repertoires in COVID-19 (dated by TCRdb to the early 2020s). Some background on the complete study: Samples from collaborators originated in the United States, Italy and Spain and spanned both the acute and convalescent phases of COVID-19. Samples came from the ongoing ImmuneRACE study (first 160 participants) plus 1,254 subjects from 6 global collaborators. Subjects who had been exposed to COVID-19, were actively infected with it, or had recovered from it provided the deeply sampled blood TCRbeta repertoires that made up the dataset. The repertoires were made available in a free public database intended to serve as a resource for research on the immune response to SARS-CoV-2. The sample metadata nearly always contained a de-identified subject ID, COVID-19 status, age in years and sex. The prospective study material was composed of cDNA or gDNA derived from T cells, B-cell-depleted T cells, or PBMCs. HLA class I and class II types, where available, came from metadata supplied by the sample provider rather than from assay-based typing.

The paper as a whole reports these results and caveats: The quantity of clinical and demographic metadata differed by source and by participant and was supplied without curation.

The immunoSEQ Assay, a bias-controlled multiplex PCR, was used to amplify TCRbeta CDR3 regions from genomic DNA. From the authors' description of their analysis: The number of nucleated cells in each sample was estimated from the amplification of reference gene primers within the assay. To quantify the absolute abundance of each unique TCRbeta CDR3 rearrangement, sequence reads were collapsed and filtered. For each sample, productive Simpson clonality was calculated as the square root of Simpson's diversity index across productive rearrangements. The source is immuneACCESS, and TCRdb retained only in-frame sequences with V and J called. Part of the clones is not carried over; for the studies checked, unresolved V genes explain less than half of this, and the remainder is unexplained. V, J and clone size were drawn from that table, and D and trimming were deduced from the DNA. This sample is represented by over 400,000 clones; approximately 91% of them were singletons. Roughly 7.4% of the sample goes to the ten largest clones.

CDR1 and CDR2 were assigned from the germline V gene as SGDLS and YYNGEE. The junction carries 11 bases between V and J, which are trimmed by 6 bases and 2 bases respectively. Taken from cysteine to phenylalanine, the CDR3 has 13 residues. Only the CDR3 DNA is retained, 39 bases long and in frame from the first base. At one collaborating source in Seattle, patients were enrolled during active infection and were followed longitudinally through the course of disease. The collaborating institutions used their own protocols to collect whole blood in K2EDTA tubes. For TCRbeta analysis, collaborators shipped samples in one of three forms: frozen whole blood, isolated PBMCs, or DNA extracted from either of those sample types. Comment on this clone: The clone's antigen remains unknown. No base-level quality is on record; no much larger clone is a single base apart.

Material: peripheral blood. The rearranged segments are TRBV9 and TRBJ1-2; the D region possibly corresponds to TRBD1 (6 bases align). The receptor's source is a woman aged 50 to 60 with COVID-19, enrolled during active disease. CDR3 loop: CASNIGGNYGYTF. The DNA reads TGTGCCAGCAACATTGGGGGCAACTATGGCTACACCTTC.